This T cell receptor beta chain was identified in a study of T cell responses to AZD1222 COVID-19 vaccine. Details on this clone: Its specificity is not known.

CDR1 is SGHAT and CDR2 is FQNNGV in the germline V gene. V dropped 5 bases and J dropped 4 bases, with 11 bases sitting between them. The CDR3 covers 14 residues. Clones were sequenced by immunoSEQ multiplex PCR, and TCRdb holds only the in-frame ones, with some missing. The sample contains 180,000 or so clones, over 80% of which appear only once. General observations from the study: Following two doses of AZD1222, Spike-specific TCR breadth and depth rose.

The chain links TRBV11-2 to TRBJ1-4; no firm D call. This sequence originates from an adult who received the MenACWY meningococcal vaccine as a control. The specimen was peripheral blood, collected 28 days after the second dose of the MenACWY control vaccine. The chain's CDR3 is CASSRHPGNEKLFF. CDR3 DNA: TGTGCCAGCAGCCGTCACCCTGGTAATGAAAAACTGTTTTTT.